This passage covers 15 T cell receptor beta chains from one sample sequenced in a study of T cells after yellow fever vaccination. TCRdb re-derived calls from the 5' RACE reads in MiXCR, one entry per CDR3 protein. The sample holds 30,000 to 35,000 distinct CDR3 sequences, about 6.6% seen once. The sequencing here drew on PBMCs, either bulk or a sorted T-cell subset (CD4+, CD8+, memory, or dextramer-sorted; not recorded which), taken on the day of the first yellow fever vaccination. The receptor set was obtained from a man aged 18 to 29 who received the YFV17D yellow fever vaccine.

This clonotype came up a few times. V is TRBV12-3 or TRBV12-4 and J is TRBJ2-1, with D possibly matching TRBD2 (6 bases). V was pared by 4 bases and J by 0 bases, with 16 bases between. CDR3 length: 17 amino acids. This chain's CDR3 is CASSSGGLEGSYNEQFF. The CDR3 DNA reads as TGTGCCAGCAGTTCCGGGGGTCTGGAGGGCTCCTACAATGAGCAGTTCTTC.

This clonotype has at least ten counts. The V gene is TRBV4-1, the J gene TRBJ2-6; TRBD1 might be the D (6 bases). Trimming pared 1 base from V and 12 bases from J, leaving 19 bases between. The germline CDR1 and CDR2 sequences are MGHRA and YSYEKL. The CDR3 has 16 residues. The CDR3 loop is CASSQVVQGIESVLTF. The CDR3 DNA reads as TGCGCCAGCAGCCAAGTGGTTCAGGGGATAGAGAGCGTCCTGACTTTC.

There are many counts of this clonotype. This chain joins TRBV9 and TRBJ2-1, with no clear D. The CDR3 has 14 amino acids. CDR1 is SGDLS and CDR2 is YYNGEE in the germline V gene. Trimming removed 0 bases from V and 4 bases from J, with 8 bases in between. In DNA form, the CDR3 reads TGTGCCAGCAGCGTAGATCCGGTTTACAATGAGCAGTTCTTC. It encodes CASSVDPVYNEQFF.

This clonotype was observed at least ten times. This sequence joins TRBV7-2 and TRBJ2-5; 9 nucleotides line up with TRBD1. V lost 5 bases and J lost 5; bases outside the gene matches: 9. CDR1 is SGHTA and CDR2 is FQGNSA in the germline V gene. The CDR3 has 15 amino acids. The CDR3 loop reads CASSTNRGPEETQYF. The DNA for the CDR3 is TGTGCCAGCAGCACCAACAGGGGGCCGGAGGAGACCCAGTACTTC.

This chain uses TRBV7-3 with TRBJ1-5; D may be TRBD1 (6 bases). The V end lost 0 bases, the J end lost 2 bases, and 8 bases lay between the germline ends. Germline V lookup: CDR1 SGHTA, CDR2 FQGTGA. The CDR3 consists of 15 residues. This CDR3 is CASSLTAGGNQPQHF. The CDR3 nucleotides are TGTGCCAGCAGCTTAACCGCAGGGGGCAATCAGCCCCAGCATTTT.

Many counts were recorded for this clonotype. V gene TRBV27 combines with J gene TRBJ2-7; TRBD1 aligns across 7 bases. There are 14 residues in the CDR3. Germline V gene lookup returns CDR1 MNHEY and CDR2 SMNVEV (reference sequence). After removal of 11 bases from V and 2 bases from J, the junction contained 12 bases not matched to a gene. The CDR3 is CARQGGEVTYEQYF. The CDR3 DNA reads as TGTGCCCGGCAAGGGGGCGAAGTTACCTACGAGCAGTACTTC.

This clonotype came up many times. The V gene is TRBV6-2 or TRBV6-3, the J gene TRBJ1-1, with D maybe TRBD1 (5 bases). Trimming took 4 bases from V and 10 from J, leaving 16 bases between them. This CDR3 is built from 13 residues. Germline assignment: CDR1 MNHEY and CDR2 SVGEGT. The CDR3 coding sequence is TGTGCCAGCAGTTCTTGGGACCCTCGTGGAGCTTTCTTT. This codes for CASSSWDPRGAFF.

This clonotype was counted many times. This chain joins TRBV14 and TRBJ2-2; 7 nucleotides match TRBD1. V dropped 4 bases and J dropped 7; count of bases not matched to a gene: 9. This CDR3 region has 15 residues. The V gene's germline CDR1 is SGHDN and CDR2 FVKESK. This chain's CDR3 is CASSRPGQSIGELFF. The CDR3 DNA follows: TGTGCCAGCAGCCGCCCGGGACAGAGTATCGGGGAGCTGTTTTTT.

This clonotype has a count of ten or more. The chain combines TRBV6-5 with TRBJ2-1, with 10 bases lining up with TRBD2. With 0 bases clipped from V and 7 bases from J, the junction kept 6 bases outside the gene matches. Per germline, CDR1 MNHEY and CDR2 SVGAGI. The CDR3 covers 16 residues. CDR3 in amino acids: CASSYSNSGGANEQFF. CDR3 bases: TGTGCCAGCAGTTACTCGAACAGCGGGGGGGCAAATGAGCAGTTCTTC.

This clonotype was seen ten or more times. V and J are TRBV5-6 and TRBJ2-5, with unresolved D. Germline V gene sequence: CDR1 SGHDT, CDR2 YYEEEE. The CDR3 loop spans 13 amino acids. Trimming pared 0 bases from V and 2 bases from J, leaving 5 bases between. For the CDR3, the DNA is TGTGCCAGCAGCTTGGTAGGACAAGAGACCCAGTACTTC. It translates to CASSLVGQETQYF.

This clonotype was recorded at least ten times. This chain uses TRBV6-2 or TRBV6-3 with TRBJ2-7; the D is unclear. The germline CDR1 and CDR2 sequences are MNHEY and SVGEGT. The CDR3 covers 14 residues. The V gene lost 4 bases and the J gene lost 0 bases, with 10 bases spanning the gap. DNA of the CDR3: TGTGCCAGCAGTTCCCGGACGGACTCCTACGAGCAGTACTTC. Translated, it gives CASSSRTDSYEQYF.

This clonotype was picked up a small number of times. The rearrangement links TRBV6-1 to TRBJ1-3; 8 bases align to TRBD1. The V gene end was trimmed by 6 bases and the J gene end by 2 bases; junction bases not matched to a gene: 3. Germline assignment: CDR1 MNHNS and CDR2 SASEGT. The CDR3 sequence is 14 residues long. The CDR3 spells CASSLQGAGNTIYF. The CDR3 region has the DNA TGTGCCAGCAGCCTACAGGGGGCTGGAAACACCATATATTTT.

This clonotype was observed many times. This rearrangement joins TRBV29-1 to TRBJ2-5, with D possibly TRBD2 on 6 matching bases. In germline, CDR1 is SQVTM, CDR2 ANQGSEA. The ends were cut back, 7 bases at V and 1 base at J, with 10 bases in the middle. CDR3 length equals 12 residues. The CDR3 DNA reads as TGCAGCGGTGGGGGGACCCAAGAGACCCAGTACTTC. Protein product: CSGGGTQETQYF. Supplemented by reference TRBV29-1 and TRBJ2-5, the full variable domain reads SAVISQKPSRDICQRGTSLTIQCQVDSQVTMMFWYRQQPGQSLTLIATANQGSEATYESGFVIDKFPISRPNLTFSTLTVSNMSPEDSSIYLCSGGGTQETQYFGPGTRLLVL.

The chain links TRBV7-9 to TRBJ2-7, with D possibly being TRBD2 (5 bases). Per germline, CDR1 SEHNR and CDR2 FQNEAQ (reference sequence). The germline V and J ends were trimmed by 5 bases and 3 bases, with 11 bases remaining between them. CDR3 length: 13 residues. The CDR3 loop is CASSLRAYYEQYV. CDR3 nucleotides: TGTGCCAGCAGCCTGAGGGCCTACTACGAGCAGTACGTC.

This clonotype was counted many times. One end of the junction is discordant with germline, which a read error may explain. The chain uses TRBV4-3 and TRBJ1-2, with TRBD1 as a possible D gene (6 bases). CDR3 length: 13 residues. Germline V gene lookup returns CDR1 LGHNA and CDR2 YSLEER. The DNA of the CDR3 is TGCGCCAGCAGCCAAGATTACGGCAGGGGTAGGGCCTTC. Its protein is CASSQDYGRGRAF.